A single sample is the source of the 22 T cell receptor beta chains below, sequenced in a study of T cells of healthy individuals. MiXCR, applied by TCRdb to the 5' RACE reads, yields one record per CDR3 protein. The sample lists 90,000 to 100,000 distinct CDR3 sequences, under 20% occurring once. Receptors were obtained from a human donor in good health.

This clonotype was found many times. The chain is built from TRBV7-9 and TRBJ1-1, with D unresolved. V lost 3 bases to trimming and J lost 6 bases, with 14 bases between them. Germline CDR1 and CDR2: SEHNR and FQNEAQ (reference sequence). The CDR3 extends over 14 amino acids. This chain's CDR3 is CASSFNLGRAEAFF. The CDR3 nucleotides are TGTGCCAGCAGCTTCAACCTGGGTCGGGCTGAAGCTTTCTTT.

The chain couples TRBV24-1 to TRBJ1-1; 8 nucleotides agree with TRBD1. This CDR3 has 13 residues. V lost 4 bases, J lost 10 bases, and 7 bases stayed unmatched. Germline values: CDR1 KGHDR, CDR2 SFDVKD. The CDR3 reads CATSETGAVGAFF. CDR3 in DNA: TGTGCCACCAGTGAGACAGGGGCGGTAGGAGCTTTCTTT.

The sample holds many counts of this clonotype. The chain joins TRBV12-3 or TRBV12-4 to TRBJ1-6; a possible D gene is TRBD1 (6 bases). The CDR3 is 15 amino acids. Trimming took 7 bases from V and 0 from J, leaving 10 bases between them. The CDR3 nucleotides are TGTGCCAGCAAAGACAGGAGCTCCTATAATTCACCCCTCCACTTT. Translation: CASKDRSSYNSPLHF.

The rearrangement joins TRBV3-1 to TRBJ2-4; 10 bases fit TRBD1. Germline V lookup: CDR1 LGHDT, CDR2 YNNKEL (reference sequence). The trim removed 1 base at V and 8 bases at J, leaving 2 bases unmatched. The CDR3 spans 14 residues. The CDR3 here is CASSQADRGDIQYF. CDR3 nucleotides: TGTGCCAGCAGCCAAGCGGACAGGGGGGACATTCAGTACTTC.

This clonotype was counted between two and nine times. This sequence joins TRBV28 and TRBJ1-5, with 9 bases fitting TRBD1. Germline CDR1 reads MDHEN; CDR2 reads SYDVKM. Germline trimming cut 6 bases from V and 0 bases from J; bases unmatched to any gene: 3. The CDR3 length is 15 residues. Written as DNA, the CDR3 is TGTGCCAGCAGGGGACAGGGAAATAGCAATCAGCCCCAGCATTTT. This encodes CASRGQGNSNQPQHF.

This clonotype was found many times. The chain employs TRBV5-6 and TRBJ1-1; D unresolved. CDR3 size: 11 residues. Germline lookup yields CDR1 SGHDT and CDR2 YYEEEE. V lost 2 bases and J lost 3, with 2 bases in between. The CDR3: CASSFHTEAFF. For the CDR3, the DNA is TGTGCCAGCAGCTTCCACACTGAAGCTTTCTTT.

This clonotype occurred many times. CDR3 sequence reads: CASSEGGLEADQPQHF. CDR3 in DNA: TGTGCCAGCAGTGAAGGGGGTCTGGAGGCGGATCAGCCCCAGCATTTT. The chain couples TRBV2 to TRBJ1-5; the D is unclear. Trimming took 1 base from V and 5 from J, leaving 15 bases between them. This CDR3 has 16 amino acids. Germline V CDR1 and CDR2: SNHLY, FYNNEI.

This clonotype was recorded many times. The chain is built from TRBV2 and TRBJ2-2, with D possibly matching TRBD1 (6 bases). V was trimmed by 10 bases and J by 4 bases, leaving 13 bases between them. The CDR3 sequence is 13 residues long. CDR1 and CDR2 (germline): SNHLY, FYNNEI. In nucleotides, the CDR3 is TGTGCCACCGCGGACAGTACCACCGGGGAGCTGTTTTTT. Encoded protein: CATADSTTGELFF.

At least ten counts were recorded for this clonotype. The chain carries TRBV29-1 and TRBJ2-7; D assignment may be TRBD1 or TRBD2 (7 bases each). Germline V gene data show CDR1 as SQVTM and CDR2 as ANQGSEA. The CDR3 is 12 amino acids. With 6 bases removed from V and 5 bases from J, the gap between germline ends came to 14 bases. The CDR3 DNA reads as TGCAGCGTCGCGACAGGGAGGGACGAGCAGTACTTC. Protein sequence: CSVATGRDEQYF.

The chain employs TRBV3-1 and TRBJ1-6, with D possibly matching TRBD1 (6 bases). V was trimmed by 4 bases and J by 9 bases, leaving 10 bases between them. CDR3 size: 13 residues. CDR1 and CDR2 from the germline V gene are LGHDT and YNNKEL (reference sequence). CDR3 protein: CASSPPGVSPLHF. The CDR3 coding sequence is TGTGCCAGCAGCCCCCCAGGGGTTTCACCCCTCCACTTT.

Turning to this clonotype: Relative to the germline gene, one junction end is altered; a read error may explain this. The J gene is TRBJ2-3, the V gene TRBV7-3; D may match TRBD1 or TRBD2 (7 bases each). This CDR3 has 15 amino acids. The germline gives CDR1 SGHTA, CDR2 FQGTGA. The CDR3, as DNA: TGTGCCAACAGCCAGCAGGGGGGGGTCCCAGATACGCAGTATTTT. It encodes CANSQQGGVPDTQYF.

This clonotype was detected only a few times. The chain couples TRBV28 to TRBJ2-7, with D possibly being TRBD2 (6 bases). Germline CDR1 is MDHEN and CDR2 is SYDVKM. This CDR3 region has 14 residues. V lost 4 bases and J 4 bases, leaving 14 bases between the germline ends. In nucleotides, the CDR3 is TGTGCCAGCAGTTCCCCCCCTCGGGGGTACGAGCAGTACTTC. This codes for CASSSPPRGYEQYF.

V gene TRBV4-2 combines with J gene TRBJ2-5, with 8 nucleotides matching TRBD1. From germline, CDR1 is LGHNA and CDR2 YNFKEQ. This CDR3 spans 17 amino acids. The V segment lost 0 bases and the J segment 3 bases; nucleotides outside the gene matches: 9. In DNA, the CDR3 is TGTGCCAGCAGCCAAGACCTTGAGGTGGGACAGGAAGAGACCCAGTACTTC. Amino acids: CASSQDLEVGQEETQYF.

The chain is built from TRBV2 and TRBJ2-3, with TRBD1 matching over 10 bases. The CDR3 length is 15 residues. CDR1 is SNHLY, CDR2 FYNNEI, per germline. The V and J ends lost 6 bases and 3 bases, in that order; junction bases with no gene match: 6. The CDR3, as DNA: TGTGCCAGCAGCCCCTGGGACAGGGGAACAGATACGCAGTATTTT. This codes for CASSPWDRGTDTQYF.

This chain links TRBV11-2 with TRBJ2-1, with D perhaps assigned TRBD1 or TRBD2 (6 bases each). Germline CDR1 is SGHAT and CDR2 is FQNNGV. Trimming stripped 5 bases from V and 4 bases from J, with 27 bases between. This CDR3 is built from 19 residues. The CDR3 here is CASSLGGRLGARLYNEQFF. The CDR3 DNA follows: TGTGCCAGCAGCCTAGGGGGGCGGTTGGGAGCCCGCCTTTACAATGAGCAGTTCTTC.

In its sample, this clonotype was seen a few times. This rearrangement joins TRBV18 to TRBJ2-7; D possibly corresponds to TRBD1 (5 bases). Trimming took 2 bases from V and 2 from J, leaving 13 bases between them. Germline V lookup: CDR1 KGHSH, CDR2 LQKENI. The CDR3 contains 15 residues. The CDR3 reads CASSPTTGSTYEQYF. CDR3 DNA sequence: TGTGCCAGCTCACCAACAACAGGAAGCACCTACGAGCAGTACTTC.

This clonotype was detected ten times or more. The gene calls are TRBV28 and TRBJ2-7; D might be TRBD1 or TRBD2, each matching 6 bases. The CDR3 has 15 amino acids. CDR1 is MDHEN and CDR2 is SYDVKM in the germline V gene. Between the trimmed V and J ends, which lost 3 bases and 7 bases, there was a span of 19 bases. The CDR3 region has the DNA TGTGCCAGCAGTTTGGGGCAAGGGGGGTCTCGGGAGCAGTACTTC. Translating gives CASSLGQGGSREQYF.

In this sample, this clonotype turned up many times. The chain has TRBV4-3 and TRBJ2-1; D is perhaps TRBD1 or TRBD2 (5 bases each). V was cut by 3 bases and J by 0 bases, with 15 bases left in between. The CDR3 totals 17 residues. The V gene's germline CDR1 is LGHNA and CDR2 YSLEER. The DNA for the CDR3 is TGCGCCAGCAGCCACAAGGGGACGAGCGACTCCTACAATGAGCAGTTCTTC. Its protein product is CASSHKGTSDSYNEQFF.

As concerns this clonotype: Germline and junction disagree at one end, which may indicate a read error. CDR3 DNA sequence: TGTGCTAGCAGCTCTACCCTCTACAATGAGCAGTTCTTC. Protein sequence: CASSSTLYNEQFF. J is TRBJ2-1 and V is TRBV7-7; D unclear. This CDR3 region has 13 residues. Germline V CDR1 and CDR2: SSHAT, FNYEAQ (reference sequence).

This clonotype was observed many times. V and J are TRBV24-1 and TRBJ2-1, with D perhaps being TRBD1 or TRBD2 (6 bases each). The V gene's germline CDR1 is KGHDR and CDR2 SFDVKD. Trimming pared 6 bases from V and 9 bases from J, leaving 11 bases between. This CDR3 has 12 amino acids. The DNA for the CDR3 is TGTGCCACCAGTAGGGGGGCGGGTGAGCAGTTCTTC. Protein sequence: CATSRGAGEQFF.

This clonotype was recorded a few times. The genes are TRBV5-5 and TRBJ2-3; 8 positions match TRBD2. The V gene's germline CDR1 is SGHKS and CDR2 YYEKEE (reference sequence). With 1 base clipped from V and 5 bases from J, the junction kept 6 bases outside the gene matches. CDR3 length: 15 residues. The CDR3 DNA sequence: TGTGCCAGCAGCTTGAACGGGAGGGCAATAGATACGCAGTATTTT. It specifies CASSLNGRAIDTQYF.

The V and J genes are TRBV29-1 and TRBJ2-1, with 8 bases fitting TRBD2. With V trimmed by 6 bases and J by 3 bases, 7 bases remained unmatched. There are 14 residues in the CDR3. The germline gives CDR1 SQVTM, CDR2 ANQGSEA. The chain's CDR3 is CSVAPGGGYNEQFF. The CDR3, as DNA: TGCAGCGTCGCACCCGGGGGGGGCTACAATGAGCAGTTCTTC.